Sequencing of this T cell receptor (beta chain) was carried out in a study of blood T cell repertoires in COVID-19 (dated by TCRdb to 2019 to 2021). Study-wide context: Samples from collaborators originated in the United States, Italy and Spain and spanned both the acute and convalescent phases of COVID-19. The material from the prospective study consisted of cDNA or gDNA derived from T cells, B-cell-depleted T cells, or PBMCs. Subjects who had been exposed to COVID-19, were actively infected with it, or had recovered from it provided the deeply sampled blood TCRbeta repertoires that made up the dataset. The repertoires were released in a freely available public database meant as a resource for research on the immune response to SARS-CoV-2. Samples were obtained from the ongoing ImmuneRACE study (first 160 participants) and from some 1,200 subjects provided by 6 global collaborators. Sample metadata almost always included a de-identified subject ID, COVID-19 status, age in years and sex. Where HLA class I and class II types were available, the types were taken from metadata supplied by the sample provider, not from assay-based typing. Results the study describes overall, beyond this receptor: Clinical and demographic metadata were provided uncurated, with the amount varying by source and participant.

The count of this clone is one. No cognate antigen has been identified for it. No base-level quality is on record; no much larger clone is a single base apart. As encoded in the germline V gene, CDR1 is SGHRS while CDR2 is YFSETQ. V is pruned by 0 bases and J by 6 bases, leaving 8 bases of the junction without a gene match. CDR3 length: 16 amino acids, cysteine to phenylalanine. Only CDR3 DNA is held: 48 bases, read in frame from base 1. TCRbeta CDR3 regions were amplified from genomic DNA by means of the immunoSEQ Assay, a bias-controlled multiplex PCR. The source study handled its data this way. Nucleated cell counts per sample were estimated from amplification of reference gene primers within the assay. To quantify the absolute abundance of each unique TCRbeta CDR3 rearrangement, sequence reads were collapsed and filtered. Productive Simpson clonality was computed per sample as the square root of Simpson's diversity index over productive rearrangements. TCRdb limited this immuneACCESS table to in-frame rearrangements with V and J called. A share of clones is missing; checked studies link under half to unresolved V genes, and the rest is unexplained. V and J calls and clone size are given by that table; D and trimming were obtained from the DNA. This sample has about 210,000 clones in its table, and more than 70% of those were observed once. In total, the top ten clones hold roughly 2.4% of the sample.

Participants in the prospective study were aged roughly 18 to 89 years, lived in about two dozen United States geographic areas, and enrolled through a virtual design. In the prospective study, cohorts were assigned on the basis of participant-reported clinical history obtained from a screening survey and a study questionnaire. In the prospective study, mobile phlebotomists collected whole blood, serum and a nasopharyngeal or oropharyngeal swab from each participant. Additional blood draws and questionnaires over an approximately 2-month period could optionally be provided by prospective study participants. Before DNA extraction, blood samples from the prospective study were shipped at room temperature or frozen.

This clonotype originated in a woman in her thirties or forties with acute COVID-19. Sequencing input: PBMCs or T cells enriched from blood (not recorded which). This chain is built from TRBV5-1 and TRBJ2-3, with 9 middle bases fitting TRBD1. The DNA reads TGCGCCAGCAGCTTGGCCCGACAGGGGGGACTTGATACGCAGTATTTT. Its product reads: CASSLARQGGLDTQYF.